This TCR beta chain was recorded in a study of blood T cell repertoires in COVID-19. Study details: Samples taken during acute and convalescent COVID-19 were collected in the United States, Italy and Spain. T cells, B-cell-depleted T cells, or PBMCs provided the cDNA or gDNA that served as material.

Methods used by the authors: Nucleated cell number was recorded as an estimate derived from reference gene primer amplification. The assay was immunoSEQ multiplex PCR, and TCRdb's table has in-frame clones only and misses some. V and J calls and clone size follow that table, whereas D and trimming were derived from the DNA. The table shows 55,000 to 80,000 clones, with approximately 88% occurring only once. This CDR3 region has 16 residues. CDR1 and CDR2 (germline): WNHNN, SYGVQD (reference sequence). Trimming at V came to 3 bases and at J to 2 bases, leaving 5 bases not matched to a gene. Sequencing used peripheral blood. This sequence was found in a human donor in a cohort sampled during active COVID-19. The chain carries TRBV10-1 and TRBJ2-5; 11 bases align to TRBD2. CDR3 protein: CASSEAGTSGQETQYF. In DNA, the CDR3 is TGCGCCAGCAGTGAAGCCGGGACTAGCGGACAAGAGACCCAGTACTTC.